Listed below are T cell receptor beta chains from one sample, sequenced in a study of T-cell memory formation after mild COVID-19. TCRdb independently ran MiXCR on the 5' RACE reads; one entry per CDR3 protein. Counted here are some 180,000 distinct CDR3 sequences, 10% to 15% occurring once; the ten biggest clones make up approximately 3.6%. The sequenced sample consisted of PBMCs or a T cell subset sorted from them (not recorded which). All receptors come from a man between 18 and 29 years old who had mild COVID-19 (a few samples of this study predate the infection). Cell type and time point are not known. Both conserved end residues are part of each CDR3. Each record gives: D gene, J gene, V gene, CDR3 length, clone size, CDR3 protein, CDR3 DNA. D genes are given only for firm matches. Clone size is given for some rows only: seen once, a few or many times, or a class if the clone is expanded.

D: -; J: TRBJ1-1; V: TRBV6-2/TRBV6-3; length: 12; size: -; CDR3: CAIGRMNTEAFF; DNA: TGTGCCATCGGTCGTATGAACACTGAAGCTTTCTTT
D: -; J: TRBJ1-1; V: TRBV20-1; length: 16; size: -; CDR3: CSARDRDGGQNTEAFF; DNA: TGCAGTGCTAGAGATCGGGACGGCGGGCAGAACACTGAAGCTTTCTTT
D: -; J: TRBJ1-2; V: TRBV7-9; length: 16; size: -; CDR3: CASSLGPRGTRGGYTF; DNA: TGTGCCAGCAGCTTGGGACCAAGGGGGACCCGCGGTGGCTACACCTTC
D: -; J: TRBJ1-4; V: TRBV7-2; length: 14; size: many; CDR3: CASSLDPLGEKLFF; DNA: TGTGCCAGCAGCTTAGACCCGTTGGGGGAAAAACTGTTTTTT
D: -; J: TRBJ1-2; V: TRBV12-3/TRBV12-4; length: 12; size: -; CDR3: CASSFQGPGYTF; DNA: TGTGCCAGCAGTTTTCAGGGGCCTGGCTACACCTTC
D: TRBD2; J: TRBJ2-1; V: TRBV5-1; length: 15; size: many; CDR3: CASSLRGVAYNEQFF; DNA: TGCGCCAGCAGCTTACGGGGGGTCGCCTACAATGAGCAGTTCTTC
D: TRBD2; J: TRBJ2-1; V: TRBV5-1; length: 14; size: many; CDR3: CASSLAGGSPEQFF; DNA: TGCGCCAGCAGCTTGGCGGGGGGGAGTCCTGAGCAGTTCTTC
D: -; J: TRBJ2-5; V: TRBV9; length: 16; size: few; CDR3: CASSAVRSGKGGTQYF; DNA: TGTGCCAGCAGCGCCGTGAGGTCGGGGAAGGGAGGGACCCAGTACTTC
D: TRBD2; J: TRBJ2-3; V: TRBV12-3/TRBV12-4; length: 15; size: -; CDR3: CASRATSNFYDTQYF; DNA: TGTGCCAGCAGGGCGACTAGCAATTTTTACGATACGCAGTATTTT
D: TRBD1; J: TRBJ1-1; V: TRBV5-1; length: 16; size: few; CDR3: CASSLPQGALNTEAFF; DNA: TGCGCCAGCAGCTTGCCACAGGGGGCGTTGAACACTGAAGCTTTCTTT
D: -; J: TRBJ2-5; V: TRBV7-9; length: 12; size: many; CDR3: CASSLNAETQYF; DNA: TGTGCCAGCAGCTTAAACGCGGAGACCCAGTACTTC
D: TRBD1; J: TRBJ2-5; V: TRBV7-2; length: 13; size: many; CDR3: CASSVRGPETQYF; DNA: TGTGCCAGCAGCGTTAGGGGGCCGGAGACCCAGTACTTC
D: -; J: TRBJ2-3; V: TRBV6-1; length: 15; size: many; CDR3: CASSDTGSLRNTQYF; DNA: TGTGCCAGCAGTGATACCGGCAGCTTGAGGAATACGCAGTATTTT
D: -; J: TRBJ2-3; V: TRBV6-5; length: 14; size: -; CDR3: CASRMAMSTDTQYF; DNA: TGTGCCAGCAGAATGGCTATGAGCACAGATACGCAGTATTTT
D: -; J: TRBJ1-5; V: TRBV19; length: 13; size: few; CDR3: CASSDRVGQPQHF; DNA: TGTGCCAGTAGTGACCGGGTAGGTCAGCCCCAGCATTTT
D: -; J: TRBJ2-1; V: TRBV12-3/TRBV12-4; length: 18; size: -; CDR3: CASHFDTRGVSSYNEQFF; DNA: TGTGCCAGCCACTTCGATACCCGGGGAGTCAGCTCCTACAATGAGCAGTTCTTC
D: -; J: TRBJ2-1; V: TRBV12-3/TRBV12-4; length: 13; size: few; CDR3: CASTLSNWDEQFF; DNA: TGTGCCAGCACCCTATCAAATTGGGATGAGCAGTTCTTC
D: TRBD2; J: TRBJ2-5; V: TRBV7-2; length: 17; size: -; CDR3: CASSLVASGGARETQYF; DNA: TGTGCCAGCAGCCTCGTGGCTAGCGGGGGGGCCAGGGAGACCCAGTACTTC
D: TRBD1; J: TRBJ2-3; V: TRBV29-1; length: 13; size: -; CDR3: CSARDSYTDTQYF; DNA: TGCAGCGCACGGGACAGCTACACAGATACGCAGTATTTT
D: TRBD1; J: TRBJ1-1; V: TRBV7-6; length: 15; size: few; CDR3: CASSAIRDRGTEAFF; DNA: TGTGCCAGCAGCGCGATCCGGGACAGGGGGACTGAAGCTTTCTTT
D: -; J: TRBJ1-5; V: TRBV7-2; length: 16; size: -; CDR3: CASSLIAGREGQPQHF; DNA: TGTGCCAGCAGCTTAATCGCGGGCAGGGAAGGGCAGCCCCAGCATTTT
D: -; J: TRBJ2-2; V: TRBV4-2; length: 14; size: few; CDR3: CASSQESTGGELFF; DNA: TGTGCCAGCAGCCAAGAAAGTACGGGCGGGGAGCTGTTTTTT
D: TRBD1; J: TRBJ1-4; V: TRBV12-3/TRBV12-4; length: 17; size: few; CDR3: CASSFSFRGTGYEKLFF; DNA: TGTGCCAGCAGTTTCTCGTTTCGGGGGACAGGGTACGAAAAACTGTTTTTT
D: -; J: TRBJ1-2; V: TRBV29-1; length: 14; size: -; CDR3: CSVSAGLGDYGYTF; DNA: TGCAGCGTTTCAGCGGGACTGGGAGACTATGGCTACACCTTC
D: -; J: TRBJ2-5; V: TRBV7-2; length: 15; size: few; CDR3: CASSLAFWVQETQYF; DNA: TGTGCCAGCAGCTTAGCGTTTTGGGTACAAGAGACCCAGTACTTC
D: TRBD1; J: TRBJ2-7; V: TRBV9; length: 13; size: many; CDR3: CASSSGQSYEQYF; DNA: TGTGCCAGCAGCTCGGGACAGTCCTACGAGCAGTACTTC
D: -; J: TRBJ2-3; V: TRBV5-1; length: 15; size: -; CDR3: CASSTQQGPTDTQYF; DNA: TGCGCCAGCAGCACACAACAGGGCCCCACAGATACGCAGTATTTT
D: TRBD2; J: TRBJ2-5; V: TRBV29-1; length: 13; size: few; CDR3: CSSGRGRGETQYF; DNA: TGCAGTTCCGGGAGGGGCCGGGGGGAGACCCAGTACTTC
D: -; J: TRBJ1-1; V: TRBV10-3; length: 13; size: few; CDR3: CAISESGDTEAFF; DNA: TGTGCCATCAGTGAGTCGGGTGATACTGAAGCTTTCTTT
D: TRBD1; J: TRBJ1-5; V: TRBV7-2; length: 16; size: -; CDR3: CASSPPSTGGGQPQHF; DNA: TGTGCCAGCAGCCCGCCCTCGACAGGGGGTGGTCAGCCCCAGCATTTT
D: -; J: TRBJ1-2; V: TRBV12-3/TRBV12-4; length: 13; size: -; CDR3: CASVRIPGYGYTF; DNA: TGTGCCAGCGTGCGCATTCCAGGCTATGGCTACACCTTC
D: -; J: TRBJ1-1; V: TRBV12-3/TRBV12-4; length: 11; size: few; CDR3: CASIGGTEAFF; DNA: TGTGCCAGCATTGGAGGCACTGAAGCTTTCTTT
D: TRBD2; J: TRBJ2-3; V: TRBV20-1; length: 15; size: -; CDR3: CSARGLAGAGDTKYF; DNA: TGCAGTGCTAGAGGGCTAGCGGGGGCGGGAGATACGAAGTATTTT
D: -; J: TRBJ1-2; V: TRBV4-3; length: 15; size: few; CDR3: CASSQDFTANYGYTF; DNA: TGCGCCAGCAGCCAAGATTTCACAGCTAACTATGGCTACACCTTC
D: TRBD2; J: TRBJ2-5; V: TRBV7-9; length: 13; size: -; CDR3: CASSLEGRATQYF; DNA: TGTGCCAGCAGCCTGGAGGGGAGGGCGACCCAGTACTTC
D: -; J: TRBJ2-3; V: TRBV12-3/TRBV12-4; length: 12; size: many; CDR3: CASSPRTDTQYF; DNA: TGTGCCAGCAGTCCCCGCACAGATACGCAGTATTTT
D: -; J: TRBJ1-5; V: TRBV6-1; length: 13; size: many; CDR3: CASSPDSNQPQHF; DNA: TGTGCCAGCAGTCCCGACAGCAATCAGCCCCAGCATTTT
D: TRBD2; J: TRBJ2-5; V: TRBV20-1; length: 13; size: -; CDR3: CSARPWGGETQYF; DNA: TGCAGTGCTAGACCTTGGGGGGGAGAGACCCAGTACTTC
D: -; J: TRBJ2-3; V: TRBV12-5; length: 13; size: -; CDR3: CASHGLVTDTQYF; DNA: TGTGCTAGCCACGGCCTGGTCACAGATACGCAGTATTTT